This T cell receptor (beta chain) was recovered during a study of T cell changes during pregnancy in multiple sclerosis. Profiling relied on immunoSEQ multiplex PCR, and the TCRdb table lists in-frame clones only, not all of them. The data contain 84,000 or so clones, about 95% of them singletons. The material was peripheral blood, obtained in the third trimester of pregnancy. The clonotype was recovered from a female donor with multiple sclerosis, enrolled in a pregnancy study.

This CDR3 is CASSIDLLAVSNQPQHF. CDR3 sequence (DNA): TGTGCCAGTAGTATAGATCTTCTGGCGGTTAGCAATCAGCCCCAGCATTTT. The chain combines TRBV19 with TRBJ1-5; no reliable D call. V lost 0 bases to trimming and J lost 0 bases, with 12 bases between them. This CDR3 comprises 17 residues. Per the germline V gene, CDR1 is LNHDA and CDR2 is SQIVND (reference sequence).